This T cell receptor beta chain was sequenced for a study of cytomegalovirus exposure and HLA in healthy donors. Study-wide points: Cytomegalovirus status was reportedly diagnosed by the classifier with high specificity and sensitivity.

V shed 5 bases and J 0 bases; nucleotides not matched to a gene: 6. Germline CDR1 SNHLY, CDR2 FYNNEI. The CDR3 loop spans 15 amino acids. This PCR relied on a set of 60 Vbeta primers and 13 Jbeta primers. Repertoires were generated with immunoSEQ multiplex PCR, while TCRdb's copy carries only in-frame clones and drops some. The table has approximately 120,000 clones, roughly 80% seen once. A single count supports this clone. Its antigen is unidentified. The origin of this receptor is a young man in good health and CMV-seropositive. Input material: PBMCs. The V call is TRBV2, the J call TRBJ2-7; 8 bases align to TRBD1. The chain's CDR3 is CASSIRTGRSYEQYF. The CDR3 DNA reads TGTGCCAGCAGTATCCGGACAGGGCGCTCCTACGAGCAGTACTTC. Full variable domain (missing parts from reference TRBV2 and TRBJ2-7): EPEVTQTPSHQVTQMGQEVILRCVPISNHLYFYWYRQILGQKVEFLVSFYNNEISEKSEIFDDQFSVERPDGSNFTLKIRSTKLEDSAMYFCASSIRTGRSYEQYFGPGTRLTVT.